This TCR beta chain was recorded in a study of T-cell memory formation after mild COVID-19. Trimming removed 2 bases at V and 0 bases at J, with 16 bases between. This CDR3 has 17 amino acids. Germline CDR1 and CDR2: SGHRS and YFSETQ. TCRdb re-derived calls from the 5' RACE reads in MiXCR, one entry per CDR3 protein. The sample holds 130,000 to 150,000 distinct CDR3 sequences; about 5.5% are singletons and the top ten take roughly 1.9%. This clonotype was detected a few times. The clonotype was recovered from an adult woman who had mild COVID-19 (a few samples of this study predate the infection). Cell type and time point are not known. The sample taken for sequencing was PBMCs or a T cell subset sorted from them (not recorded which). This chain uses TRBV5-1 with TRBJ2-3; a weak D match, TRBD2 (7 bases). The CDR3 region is CASSLGGAATSTDTQYF. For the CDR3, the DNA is TGCGCCAGCAGCTTAGGGGGGGCCGCAACTAGCACAGATACGCAGTATTTT.